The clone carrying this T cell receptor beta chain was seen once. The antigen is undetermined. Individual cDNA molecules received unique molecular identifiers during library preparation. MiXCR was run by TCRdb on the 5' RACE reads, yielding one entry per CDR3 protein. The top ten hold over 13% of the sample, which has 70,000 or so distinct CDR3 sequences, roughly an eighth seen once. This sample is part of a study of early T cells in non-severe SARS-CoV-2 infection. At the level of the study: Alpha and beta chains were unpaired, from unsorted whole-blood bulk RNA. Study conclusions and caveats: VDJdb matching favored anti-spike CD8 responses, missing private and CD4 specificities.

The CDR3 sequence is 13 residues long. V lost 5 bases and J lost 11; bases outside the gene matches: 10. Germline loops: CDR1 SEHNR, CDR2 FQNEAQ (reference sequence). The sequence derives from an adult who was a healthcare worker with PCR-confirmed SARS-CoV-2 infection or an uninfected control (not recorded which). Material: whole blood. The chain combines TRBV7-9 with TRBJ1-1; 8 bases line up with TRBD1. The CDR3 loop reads CASSPRTGTAAFF. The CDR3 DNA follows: TGTGCCAGCAGCCCACGGACAGGGACGGCGGCTTTCTTT.